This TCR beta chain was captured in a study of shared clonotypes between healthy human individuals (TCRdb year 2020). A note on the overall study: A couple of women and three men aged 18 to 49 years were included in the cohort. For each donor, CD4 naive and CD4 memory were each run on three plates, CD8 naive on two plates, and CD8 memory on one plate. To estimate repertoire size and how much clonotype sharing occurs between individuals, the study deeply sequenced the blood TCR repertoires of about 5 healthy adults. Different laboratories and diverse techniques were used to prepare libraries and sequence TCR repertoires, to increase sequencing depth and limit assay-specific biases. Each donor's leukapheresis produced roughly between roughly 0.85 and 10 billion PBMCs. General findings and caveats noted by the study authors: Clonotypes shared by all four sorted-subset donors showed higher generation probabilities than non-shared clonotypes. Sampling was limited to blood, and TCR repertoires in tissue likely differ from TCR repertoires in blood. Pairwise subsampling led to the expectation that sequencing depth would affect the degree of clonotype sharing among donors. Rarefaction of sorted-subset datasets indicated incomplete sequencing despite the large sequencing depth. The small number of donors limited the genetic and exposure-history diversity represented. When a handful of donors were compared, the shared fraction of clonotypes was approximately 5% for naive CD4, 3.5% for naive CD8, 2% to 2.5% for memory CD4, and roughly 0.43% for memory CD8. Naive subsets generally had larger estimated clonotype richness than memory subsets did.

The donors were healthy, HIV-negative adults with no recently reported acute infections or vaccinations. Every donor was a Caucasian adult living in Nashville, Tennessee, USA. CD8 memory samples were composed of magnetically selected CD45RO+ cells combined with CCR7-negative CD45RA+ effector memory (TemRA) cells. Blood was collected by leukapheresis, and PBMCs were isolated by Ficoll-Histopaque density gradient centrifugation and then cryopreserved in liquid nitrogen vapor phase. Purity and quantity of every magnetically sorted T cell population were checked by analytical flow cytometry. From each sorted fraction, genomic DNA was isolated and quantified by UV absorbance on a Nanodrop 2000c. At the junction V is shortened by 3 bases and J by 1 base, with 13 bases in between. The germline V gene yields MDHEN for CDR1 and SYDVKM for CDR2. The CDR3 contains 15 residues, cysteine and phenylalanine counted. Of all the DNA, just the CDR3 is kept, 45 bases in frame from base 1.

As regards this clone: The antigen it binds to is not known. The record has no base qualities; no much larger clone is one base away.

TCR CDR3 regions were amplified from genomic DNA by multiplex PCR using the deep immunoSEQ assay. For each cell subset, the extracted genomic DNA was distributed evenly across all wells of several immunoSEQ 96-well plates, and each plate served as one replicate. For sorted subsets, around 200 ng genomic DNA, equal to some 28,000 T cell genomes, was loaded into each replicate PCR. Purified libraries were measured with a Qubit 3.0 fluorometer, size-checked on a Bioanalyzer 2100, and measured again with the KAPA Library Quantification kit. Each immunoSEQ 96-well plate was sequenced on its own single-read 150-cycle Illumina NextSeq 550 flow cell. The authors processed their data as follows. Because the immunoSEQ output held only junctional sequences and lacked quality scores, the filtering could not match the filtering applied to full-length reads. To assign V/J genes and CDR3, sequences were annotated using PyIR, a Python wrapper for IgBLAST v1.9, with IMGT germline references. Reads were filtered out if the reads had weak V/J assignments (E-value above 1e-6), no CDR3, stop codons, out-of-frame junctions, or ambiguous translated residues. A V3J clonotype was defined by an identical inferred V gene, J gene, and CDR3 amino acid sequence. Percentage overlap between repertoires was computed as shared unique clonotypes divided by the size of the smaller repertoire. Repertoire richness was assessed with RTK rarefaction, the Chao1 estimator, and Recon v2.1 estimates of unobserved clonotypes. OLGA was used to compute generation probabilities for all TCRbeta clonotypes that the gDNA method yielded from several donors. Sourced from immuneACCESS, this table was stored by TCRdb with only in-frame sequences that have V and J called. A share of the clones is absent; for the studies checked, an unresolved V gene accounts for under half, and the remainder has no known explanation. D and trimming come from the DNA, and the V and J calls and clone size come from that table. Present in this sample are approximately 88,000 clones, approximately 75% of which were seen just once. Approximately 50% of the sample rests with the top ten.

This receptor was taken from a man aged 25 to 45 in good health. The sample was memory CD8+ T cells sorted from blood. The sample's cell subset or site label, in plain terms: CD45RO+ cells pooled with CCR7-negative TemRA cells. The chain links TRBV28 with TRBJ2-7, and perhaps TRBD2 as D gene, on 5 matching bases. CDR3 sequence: CASSFRLASSYEQYF. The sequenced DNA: TGTGCCAGCAGTTTTAGGTTAGCGAGTTCCTACGAGCAGTACTTC.